This T cell receptor gamma chain is drawn from a study of γδ T cells in repeated Plasmodium falciparum infection. Bulk repertoires came from Vgamma9/Vdelta2+ or Vdelta2-negative gammadelta T cells flow-sorted from PBMC. TCRdb reran clone calling via CATT on the multiplex PCR reads. The data contain 25,000 to 30,000 gamma-chain clones, less than 3.5% of them singletons. V was clipped by 2 bases and J by 8 bases; unmatched bases: 15. This CDR3 is 15 amino acids long. The germline V gene encodes CDR1 GITISATS and CDR2 ISYDGTV (reference sequence). This clone was detected a few times. As yet, its antigen is unknown. TCRdb has a much larger clone's protein, which differs at residue 6 from the translation of this DNA, likely because of a read error; what is shown is the protein translated from the DNA. Whole-study results and caveats: Malian donors came from one small rural village, predominantly one ethnic group.

The chain uses TRGV9 and TRGJ1 or TRGJ2. TCRdb offers no J gene call, so here the DNA was matched to germline to obtain one. This TCR was sampled from a pool of human donors (malaria-infected and uninfected, not separated). The sequenced sample consisted of gamma-delta T cells from blood. The CDR3 spells CALWEALPWSHKKLF. CDR3 bases: TGTGCCTTGTGGGAGGCGCTGCCCTGGAGTCATAAGAAACTCTTT.